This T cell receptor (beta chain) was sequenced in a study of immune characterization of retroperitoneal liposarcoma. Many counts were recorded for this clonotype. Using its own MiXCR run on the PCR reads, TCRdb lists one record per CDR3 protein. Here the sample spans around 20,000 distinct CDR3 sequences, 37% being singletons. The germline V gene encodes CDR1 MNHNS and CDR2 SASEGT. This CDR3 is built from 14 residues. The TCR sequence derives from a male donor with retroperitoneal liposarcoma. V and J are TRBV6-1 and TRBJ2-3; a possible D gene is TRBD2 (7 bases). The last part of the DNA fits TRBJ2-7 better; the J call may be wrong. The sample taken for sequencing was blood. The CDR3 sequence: CASSEGGGPYEQYF. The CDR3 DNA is TGTGCCAGCAGTGAAGGCGGGGGCCCCTACGAGCAGTACTTC.